This TCR beta chain was obtained from a study of identical twins. TCRdb recomputed calls from the 5' RACE reads with MiXCR, one row per CDR3 protein. The sample holds roughly 1.6 million distinct CDR3 sequences, under 35% seen once. This clonotype is a singleton in its sample. A much more abundant neighbour one base away suggests this may be a read error. This CDR3 region has 14 residues. The germline CDR1 and CDR2 sequences are MGHRA and YSYEKL. This receptor was obtained from a newborn girl in good health. Specimen: cord blood. J is TRBJ1-4 and V is TRBV4-1; D not certain. Written as DNA, the CDR3 is TGCGCCAGCAGCCAAGTCGTTCTGGGTGAAAGACTGTTTTTT. Its translation is CASSQVVLGERLFF.